The 15 T cell receptor beta chains presented below share a single source sample, sequenced in a study of cytomegalovirus exposure and HLA in healthy donors. Repertoires were generated with immunoSEQ multiplex PCR, while TCRdb's copy carries only in-frame clones and drops some. Among more than 95,000 clones listed, more than 75% were seen once. The sample taken for sequencing was PBMCs. The receptors here all came from a young man in good health and CMV-seronegative.

The chain carries TRBV7-9 and TRBJ2-7, with 11 bases lining up with TRBD1. CDR1 is SEHNR and CDR2 is FQNEAQ in the germline V gene (reference sequence). V lost 4 bases, J lost 6 bases, and 2 bases stayed unmatched. This CDR3 is built from 13 residues. CDR3 in amino acids: CASSWTGGVEQYF. The CDR3 region has the DNA TGTGCCAGCAGCTGGACAGGGGGCGTCGAGCAGTACTTC.

This clone was observed a few times. CDR3 DNA sequence: TGTGCCAGCAGCGACCGGGGACTAACCTACGAGCAGTACTTC. Translated: CASSDRGLTYEQYF. V and J are TRBV7-9 and TRBJ2-7; 7 nucleotides align to TRBD2. CDR1 is SEHNR and CDR2 is FQNEAQ in the germline V gene (reference sequence). Unmatched junction bases numbered 6, after V lost 5 bases and J lost 2 bases. The CDR3 has 14 amino acids. The full variable domain, in which reference TRBV7-9 and TRBJ2-7 provide the parts outside the CDR3, is DTGVSQNPRHKITKRGQNVTFRCDPISEHNRLYWYRQTLGQGPEFLTYFQNEAQLEKSRLLSDRFSAERPKGSFSTLEIQRTEQGDSAMYLCASSDRGLTYEQYFGPGTRLTVT.

This clone was recorded once. At the DNA level, this CDR3 is encoded by other sequences in the same sample as well. The chain combines TRBV2 with TRBJ2-3, with D tentatively TRBD1 (5 bases). There are 14 residues in the CDR3. Germline assignment: CDR1 SNHLY and CDR2 FYNNEI. Trimming pared 4 bases from V and 0 bases from J, leaving 8 bases between. This chain's CDR3 is CASSAGISTDTQYF. The CDR3 DNA sequence: TGTGCCAGCAGTGCAGGGATTAGCACAGATACGCAGTATTTT.

The chain joins TRBV6-5 to TRBJ1-3; a possible D gene is TRBD1 (5 bases). The V gene's germline CDR1 is MNHEY and CDR2 SVGAGI. The CDR3 loop spans 15 amino acids. The V end was cut by 7 bases, the J end by 4 bases, with 17 bases between. Here the CDR3 reads CASTPRGGSGNTIYF. The CDR3 DNA sequence: TGTGCCAGCACCCCTCGGGGGGGGTCAGGAAACACCATATATTTT.

The genes are TRBV11-2 and TRBJ2-7, with a tentative D call TRBD2 (6 bases). CDR3 length equals 16 residues. Germline V gene data show CDR1 as SGHAT and CDR2 as FQNNGV. The germline V and J ends were trimmed by 1 base and 6 bases, with 19 bases remaining between them. CDR3 sequence: CASSLVVADPWGEQYF. The CDR3 DNA is TGTGCCAGCAGCTTAGTGGTAGCGGACCCCTGGGGCGAGCAGTACTTC.

The rearrangement joins TRBV10-2 to TRBJ1-5; D remains ambiguous. CDR3 length: 14 residues. Germline lookup yields CDR1 WSHSY and CDR2 SAAADI. V was shortened by 0 bases and J by 4 bases, with 7 bases between the two germline ends. The CDR3 spells CASSESDTNQPQHF. The CDR3 region has the DNA TGCGCCAGCAGTGAGTCAGACACAAATCAGCCCCAGCATTTT.

This chain joins TRBV4-1 and TRBJ1-2; 10 bases agree with TRBD1. The germline V gene has CDR1 MGHRA and CDR2 YSYEKL. The ends lost 0 bases at V and 4 bases at J; junction bases unmatched: 11. The CDR3 has 18 residues. CDR3 nucleotide sequence: TGCGCCAGCAGCCAAGATCCGGGACAGGGGAATTTCATCTATGGCTACACCTTC. Translation gives CASSQDPGQGNFIYGYTF.

V and J are TRBV27 and TRBJ2-7; 7 bases match TRBD1. The ends lost 2 bases at V and 6 bases at J; junction bases unmatched: 10. The CDR3 sequence is 15 residues long. Germline CDR1 is MNHEY and CDR2 is SMNVEV (reference sequence). CDR3 protein: CASSLRRQGLSEQYF. CDR3 DNA: TGTGCCAGCAGTTTAAGACGACAGGGATTAAGCGAGCAGTACTTC.

The V gene is TRBV25-1, the J gene TRBJ1-2, with a possible D match to TRBD1 (5 bases). Deletions cut 3 bases from V and 1 base from J, with 6 bases between. Per the germline V gene, CDR1 is MGHDK and CDR2 is SYGVNS. This CDR3 is 13 amino acids long. In DNA form, the CDR3 reads TGTGCCAGCAGTGAGGGGGGTAACTATGGCTACACCTTC. This gives the protein CASSEGGNYGYTF.

J is TRBJ1-2 and V is TRBV19; 10 bases are shared with TRBD1. The CDR3 sequence is 16 residues long. Germline values: CDR1 LNHDA, CDR2 SQIVND (reference sequence). V trimming: 1 base; J trimming: 6 bases; junction bases outside the gene matches: 8. Written as DNA, the CDR3 is TGTGCCAGTAGTATAGGGACAGGGGGACGGAGGAATGGCTACACCTTC. Translated, it gives CASSIGTGGRRNGYTF.

Judged by abundance, this clone is medium-sized. The rearrangement uses TRBV7-9 and TRBJ2-2; a possible D gene is TRBD1 (5 bases). CDR1 and CDR2 from the germline V gene are SEHNR and FQNEAQ (reference sequence). Trimming removed 2 bases from V and 5 bases from J, with 12 bases in between. The CDR3 consists of 15 residues. The CDR3 region has the DNA TGTGCCAGCAGCTTATGGGGCAGTTGGACCGGGGAGCTGTTTTTT. Encoded protein: CASSLWGSWTGELFF.

Of note for this clone: The same CDR3 also results from other DNA sequences found in this sample. The V gene is TRBV5-1, the J gene TRBJ1-5; TRBD1 matches 8 bases. V trimming: 0 bases; J trimming: 4 bases; junction bases outside the gene matches: 3. The germline gives CDR1 SGHRS, CDR2 YFSETQ. The CDR3 has 15 amino acids. The CDR3 here is CASSLAGGGNQPQHF. CDR3 nucleotides: TGCGCCAGCAGCTTGGCAGGGGGCGGGAATCAGCCCCAGCATTTT.

The V and J genes are TRBV6-5 and TRBJ1-4; possible D gene TRBD1, 5 bases. V was shortened by 0 bases and J by 1 base, with 6 bases between the two germline ends. This CDR3 is built from 15 residues. From germline, CDR1 is MNHEY and CDR2 SVGAGI. DNA of the CDR3: TGTGCCAGCAGTTACTCGGGGCGAACTAATGAAAAACTGTTTTTT. Its translation: CASSYSGRTNEKLFF.

The gene calls are TRBV9 and TRBJ2-3; no clear D. CDR3 length: 14 residues. Trimming left V 0 bases short and J 3 bases short, with 8 bases between. CDR1 SGDLS and CDR2 YYNGEE come from the germline V gene. Here the CDR3 reads CASSVGQITDTQYF. The CDR3 bases are TGTGCCAGCAGCGTAGGGCAGATTACAGATACGCAGTATTTT.

CDR3 in amino acids: CASSQDSDSANTGELFF. The CDR3 nucleotides read TGTGCCAGCAGCCAAGATTCGGATAGCGCGAACACCGGGGAGCTGTTTTTT. The V gene is TRBV4-2, the J gene TRBJ2-2, with a tentative D call TRBD2 (5 bases). Trimming left V 0 bases short and J 0 bases short, with 11 bases between. This CDR3 spans 17 amino acids. Germline V CDR1 and CDR2: LGHNA, YNFKEQ.